The 20 T cell receptor beta chains below all came from one sample that was sequenced in a study of PD-1 blockade in mismatch repair-deficient tumors. Here immunoSEQ multiplex PCR was the method, and the copy in TCRdb shows in-frame clones only, minus some. The profile shows about 84,000 clones, 81% of them singletons. Sequences were derived from peripheral blood, sampled 12 weeks after starting pembrolizumab. The receptor source for this set is an adult with mismatch repair-deficient cancer.

The genes are TRBV6-1 and TRBJ2-3, with 8 bases matching TRBD2. The V gene end was trimmed by 9 bases and the J gene end by 1 base; junction bases not matched to a gene: 6. The CDR3 has 14 amino acids. CDR1 and CDR2 (germline): MNHNS, SASEGT. CDR3: CASKTSGRTDTQYF. In DNA, the CDR3 is TGTGCCAGTAAAACTAGCGGTCGCACAGATACGCAGTATTTT.

This rearrangement joins TRBV5-6 to TRBJ2-1; D not certain. V was shortened by 4 bases and J by 7 bases, with 9 bases between the two germline ends. CDR1 and CDR2 from the germline V gene are SGHDT and YYEEEE. The CDR3 has 12 amino acids. In nucleotides, the CDR3 is TGTGCCAGCAGCCCATGGCGAAATGAGCAGTTCTTC. Translated: CASSPWRNEQFF.

This chain connects TRBV19 to TRBJ1-1, with D perhaps matching TRBD1 (6 bases). CDR3 length: 15 amino acids. From germline, CDR1 is LNHDA and CDR2 SQIVND (reference sequence). V was pared by 2 bases and J by 2 bases, with 12 bases between. The CDR3 DNA is TGTGCCAGTAGTATAAATTCCAGGGGTAACACTGAAGCTTTCTTT. It translates to CASSINSRGNTEAFF.

The chain employs TRBV5-4 and TRBJ1-1; D unclear. Per the germline V gene, CDR1 is SGHNT and CDR2 is YYREEE (reference sequence). The CDR3 spans 14 residues. Trimming took 4 bases from V and 5 from J, leaving 15 bases between them. CDR3 DNA sequence: TGTGCCAGCAGCCAAACCGGGTTGTTAACTGAAGCTTTCTTT. Translation gives CASSQTGLLTEAFF.

The rearrangement joins TRBV11-3 to TRBJ1-1; TRBD1 matches at 7 bases. The J segment lost 4 bases and the V segment lost 5 bases, leaving 4 bases of the junction unmatched. Germline-derived CDR1 and CDR2 are SGHNT and YENEEA. The CDR3 sequence is 13 residues long. The CDR3 region is CASSTTGVTEAFF. In nucleotides, the CDR3 is TGTGCCAGCAGCACCACAGGGGTCACTGAAGCTTTCTTT.

The rearrangement joins TRBV28 to TRBJ2-3; 9 positions match TRBD2. Germline lookup yields CDR1 MDHEN and CDR2 SYDVKM. The CDR3 covers 16 residues. The V segment lost 1 base and the J segment 4 bases; nucleotides outside the gene matches: 6. CDR3 amino acids: CASSLSGLASADTQYF. In DNA form, the CDR3 reads TGTGCCAGCAGTTTATCAGGACTAGCGAGTGCAGATACGCAGTATTTT. Based on the CDR3 plus reference TRBV28 and TRBJ2-3, the full variable domain is DVKVTQSSRYLVKRTGEKVFLECVQDMDHENMFWYRQDPGLGLRLIYFSYDVKMKEKGDIPEGYSVSREKKERFSLILESASTNQTSMYLCASSLSGLASADTQYFGPGTRLTVL.

The chain has TRBV2 and TRBJ2-2; either TRBD1 or TRBD2 may supply D (6 bases each). CDR1 is SNHLY, CDR2 FYNNEI, per germline. The CDR3 sequence is 14 residues long. V lost 6 bases, J lost 1 base, and 9 bases lay in between. The DNA of the CDR3 is TGTGCCAGCAGCGGGGGACAGAACACCGGGGAGCTGTTTTTT. It codes for CASSGGQNTGELFF.

The chain uses TRBV30 and TRBJ2-5; D not resolved. V was clipped by 2 bases and J by 5 bases, with 12 bases between them. Germline V lookup: CDR1 GTSNPN, CDR2 SVGIG (reference sequence). This CDR3 contains 13 residues. CDR3 DNA: TGTGCCTGGAGTACTGGGCCCGGGGAGACCCAGTACTTC. It codes for CAWSTGPGETQYF.

This clone was seen more than once but under ten times. The chain joins TRBV6-5 to TRBJ2-7, with a possible D match to TRBD2 (6 bases). V was trimmed by 5 bases and J by 0 bases, leaving 11 bases between them. This CDR3 contains 14 residues. CDR1 is MNHEY and CDR2 is SVGAGI in the germline V gene. CDR3 in DNA: TGTGCCAGCAGTGTCGGAGGGGTCTCCTACGAGCAGTACTTC. Protein sequence: CASSVGGVSYEQYF.

This chain connects TRBV6-5 to TRBJ1-2, with D possibly matching TRBD1 (5 bases). This CDR3 has 15 residues. Germline V gene sequence: CDR1 MNHEY, CDR2 SVGAGI. V lost 5 bases, J lost 7 bases, and 20 bases lay in between. The CDR3 DNA reads as TGTGCCAGCAGTGTACCTCCGGGCCCGGGGACTGGCTACACCTTC. It codes for CASSVPPGPGTGYTF.

The genes are TRBV27 and TRBJ1-2; TRBD1 matches 7 bases. Germline CDR1 reads MNHEY; CDR2 reads SMNVEV (reference sequence). Germline trimming cut 5 bases from V and 1 base from J; bases unmatched to any gene: 13. The CDR3 loop spans 17 amino acids. This CDR3 is CASSVGGQRRFNYGYTF. The CDR3 region has the DNA TGTGCCAGCAGTGTAGGGGGACAGAGACGATTTAACTATGGCTACACCTTC.

The DNA for the CDR3 is TGTGCCAGCAGCTTAAGGGGTAGGAGCGAGCAGTTCTTC. It translates to CASSLRGRSEQFF. The V and J genes are TRBV7-9 and TRBJ2-1; D possibly corresponds to TRBD1 (5 bases). V shed 2 bases and J shed 10 bases, with 12 bases lying between them. CDR3 length: 13 residues. Germline-derived CDR1 and CDR2 are SEHNR and FQNEAQ (reference sequence).

This chain uses TRBV27 with TRBJ1-1; D is unresolved. Germline loops: CDR1 MNHEY, CDR2 SMNVEV (reference sequence). CDR3 length equals 14 residues. Trimming pared 2 bases from V and 3 bases from J, leaving 10 bases between. CDR3 nucleotide sequence: TGTGCCAGCAGTTTAGGAGGAGGGTACACTGAAGCTTTCTTT. Residues: CASSLGGGYTEAFF.

The chain couples TRBV6-5 to TRBJ1-2; 9 bases agree with TRBD1. Germline V lookup: CDR1 MNHEY, CDR2 SVGAGI. CDR3 length: 15 amino acids. V dropped 4 bases and J dropped 3; count of bases not matched to a gene: 6. Here the CDR3 DNA reads TGTGCCAGCAGTTCACCGGACAGGGGAGACTATGGCTACACCTTC. Its protein is CASSSPDRGDYGYTF.

This rearrangement joins TRBV9 to TRBJ2-7; TRBD2 matches 11 bases. The CDR3 totals 15 residues. CDR1 and CDR2 from the germline V gene are SGDLS and YYNGEE. Trimming cost V 4 bases and J 2 bases; bases outside gene matches: 5. For the CDR3, the DNA is TGTGCCAGCAGCCCAGGGACTAGCGGTACCTACGAGCAGTACTTC. Residues: CASSPGTSGTYEQYF.

The chain couples TRBV19 to TRBJ1-4; no reliable D call. Germline lookup yields CDR1 LNHDA and CDR2 SQIVND (reference sequence). V was pared by 2 bases and J by 3 bases, with 13 bases between. This CDR3 has 16 residues. The DNA of the CDR3 is TGTGCCAGTAGTATATCGTACGGAGCGGCTAATGAAAAACTGTTTTTT. This encodes CASSISYGAANEKLFF.

V is TRBV7-9 and J is TRBJ2-1; TRBD2 might be the D (5 bases). V was pared by 5 bases and J by 10 bases, with 9 bases between. The CDR3 spans 11 residues. The germline CDR1 and CDR2 sequences are SEHNR and FQNEAQ (reference sequence). The CDR3 bases are TGTGCCAGCAGCCCCCAGCGGGAGCAGTTCTTC. It codes for CASSPQREQFF.

The CDR3 reads CAAGTLVSGANVLTF. The CDR3 DNA sequence: TGTGCTGCCGGGACACTAGTCTCTGGGGCCAACGTCCTGACTTTC. This chain uses TRBV19 with TRBJ2-6; weak D call: TRBD1 (6 bases). From germline, CDR1 is LNHDA and CDR2 SQIVND (reference sequence). This CDR3 is built from 15 residues. Supplemented by reference TRBV19 and TRBJ2-6, the full variable domain reads DGGITQSPKYLFRKEGQNVTLSCEQNLNHDAMYWYRQDPGQGLRLIYYSQIVNDFQKGDIAEGYSVSREKKESFPLTVTSAQKNPTAFYLCAAGTLVSGANVLTFGAGSRLTVL.

This clone was seen a few times. The chain has TRBV7-9 and TRBJ1-5; D unresolved. Trimming pared 4 bases from V and 4 bases from J, leaving 5 bases between. The CDR3 covers 12 residues. Germline V lookup: CDR1 SEHNR, CDR2 FQNEAQ (reference sequence). CDR3 loop: CASSSTNQPQHF. CDR3 nucleotide sequence: TGTGCCAGCAGCTCCACAAATCAGCCCCAGCATTTT.

The CDR3 sequence: CASSPDLGNQPQHF. CDR3 DNA: TGTGCCAGCAGCCCCGACCTTGGCAATCAGCCCCAGCATTTT. The J gene is TRBJ1-5, the V gene TRBV6-5, with D unresolved. The germline CDR1 and CDR2 sequences are MNHEY and SVGAGI. This CDR3 spans 14 amino acids. V dropped 6 bases and J dropped 2 bases, with 11 bases sitting between them.